This TCR beta chain was identified during a study of human T cells and chemical hapten exposure (dated by TCRdb to about 2021). Concerning the study at large: For sensitization, 2% DPC in acetone was applied to a roughly 2 cm by roughly 2 cm area of upper inner arm skin. About 29 alopecia patients gave blood for TCR sequencing at one to four time points (pre-sensitization, 2, 6 and 24 weeks). Patient blood was sampled pre-sensitization (week 0) and at 2, 6 and about 24 weeks after DPC sensitization. Libraries were combined into a pool for sequencing, and differences in TCR yield between samples came mainly from small differences in library volumes within the pool. Most of the patients in the cohort were female, and the cohort covered alopecia areata with under or over 50% scalp involvement, alopecia totalis and alopecia universalis. Patch tests used Finn chambers with 0.01% DPC on the upper back, scored after 6 days by International Contact Dermatitis Research Group standards. Throughout the approximately 25-week study period, patients were also given weekly therapeutic DPC doses on the scalp. This study followed changes in the peripheral blood TCR repertoire in vivo during primary and secondary sensitization of alopecia patients to the hapten diphenylcyclopropenone (DPC).

Broad study findings and their caveats: Significantly more large CDR3 similarity clusters were formed by expanded TCRs than by pre-sensitization or healthy control sets, consistent with antigen-driven responses. The number of PT1 expanded TCRs positively correlated with patch test score, significant at thresholds 8, 16 and 32 but not 4. DPC sensitization did not change the number of TCRs with a frequency above 1 in 1000, and there was no evidence of changes in global repertoire structure. Repeated subsampling changed both the strength of the expansion versus patch-test correlation and the threshold at which that correlation became significant. Because all patients had alopecia, a presumed autoimmune disease, the immune response of the patients might differ from that of healthy individuals.

The V and J ends are trimmed by 1 base and 6 bases, leaving 4 bases between them. CDR1 and CDR2, looked up from the germline V gene, are SGHTA and FQGNSA. The CDR3 goes from the cysteine to the phenylalanine over 12 residues. The sequence is cut down to CDR3 DNA, 36 bases in frame from base 1. This specimen's time point label, per the study, means: patch test 1, 2 weeks after DPC sensitization. The meaning of the sample's treatment or condition label: therapeutic diphenylcyclopropenone sensitization with weekly scalp DPC. At each patch-test visit, blood was drawn before the patch test was applied. Eligible patients were aged 18 to 70, diagnosed with alopecia, deemed suitable for DPC therapy, and excluded if pregnant. Unfractionated whole blood was collected in Tempus Blood RNA tubes, and total RNA was extracted from that blood. Libraries were prepared through RACE. TCRdb lists the instrument as NextSeq 500. During library preparation, unique molecular identifiers were attached to individual cDNA molecules so that TCRs could be counted quantitatively and reproducibly. For every blood RNA sample, sequencing covered both the TCR alpha and TCR beta chains. Regarding the original processing steps: The median number of TCRs per sample was roughly 94,000, ranging from about 20,000 to 700,000. The Decombinator software suite was used to annotate the V, J and CDR3 of the TCR reads. To make PS versus PT1 abundance plots, every sample was subsampled to the same number of TCRs (28,000). TCRs were defined as expanded if absent before sensitization and observed at least eight times at the 2-week time point. The public reads were quality trimmed at Q25 with fastp and then assembled into clones with MiXCR by TCRdb, keeping productive beta chains. Records with the same CDR3 protein are collapsed into one entry carrying the most frequent genes and DNA. What appears here as the V and J calls and clone size reflects TCRdb's work, not the paper's. The sample table shows 40,000 to 60,000 distinct CDR3 sequences, and 8% to 9.5% are seen once. The ten largest clones take up 3.5% to 5.5% of the sample.

This clonotype appeared a few times. Which antigen it targets is not known. No per-base quality is available; no much larger clone lies one base away. The chain joins TRBV7-2 to TRBJ1-5; no D segment can be confidently identified. The sample in question was whole blood, obtained in connection with sensitization to the hapten diphenylcyclopropenone (DPC). The receptor was derived from a woman between 50 and 59 years old with alopecia areata. Some clones in this sample may be carry-over from other donors' samples. The CDR3 corresponds to CASSLEGQPQHF. The DNA reads as follows: TGTGCCAGCAGCTTAGAGGGTCAGCCCCAGCATTTT.